This passage covers 5 T cell receptor beta chains from one sample sequenced in a study of blood T cell repertoires in COVID-19. Some clones are missing from TCRdb's copy, which holds only in-frame ones; the method was immunoSEQ multiplex PCR. The data hold about 260,000 clones, with over 75% observed a single time. Specimen: peripheral blood. Receptors were obtained from a woman aged 45-65 years with acute or convalescent COVID-19.

This clone was seen a few times. V and J are TRBV27 and TRBJ2-7; D possibly corresponds to TRBD2 (6 bases). Trimming shortened V by 5 bases and J by 1 base, and 15 bases separated the two germline ends. Per germline, CDR1 MNHEY and CDR2 SMNVEV (reference sequence). The CDR3 has 15 residues. CDR3 bases: TGTGCCAGCAGTAAGGGCCACGGAGGGTCCTACGAGCAGTACTTC. Its protein product is CASSKGHGGSYEQYF.

V and J are TRBV19 and TRBJ2-1; 8 bases map to TRBD2. This CDR3 spans 17 amino acids. The germline V gene encodes CDR1 LNHDA and CDR2 SQIVND (reference sequence). Germline trimming cut 3 bases from V and 0 bases from J; bases unmatched to any gene: 7. CDR3 nucleotide sequence: TGTGCCAGTAGTATTTCAAGCGGGAGTAACTCCTACAATGAGCAGTTCTTC. It is translated as CASSISSGSNSYNEQFF.

The chain recombines TRBV28 with TRBJ2-3; TRBD2 matches at 8 bases. The CDR3 spans 16 residues. Per the germline V gene, CDR1 is MDHEN and CDR2 is SYDVKM. V shed 4 bases, J shed 4 bases, and the junction held 10 bases outside the gene matches. The CDR3 DNA reads as TGTGCCAGCAGTTCTCAAGCGGGAGTTGGTCCAGATACGCAGTATTTT. Translated, it gives CASSSQAGVGPDTQYF.

V usage is TRBV19 and J usage is TRBJ1-5; 7 positions match TRBD1. Losses at the gene ends were 5 bases for V and 5 bases for J; bases not matched to a gene: 15. The CDR3 sequence is 17 residues long. Germline lookup yields CDR1 LNHDA and CDR2 SQIVND (reference sequence). CDR3 sequence: CASSPLVWDSPDQPQHF. The CDR3, as DNA: TGTGCCAGTAGTCCCCTCGTATGGGACAGCCCCGATCAGCCCCAGCATTTT.

V and J are TRBV5-1 and TRBJ1-4, with 8 bases lining up with TRBD1. Germline V gives CDR1 SGHRS, CDR2 YFSETQ. V gave up 3 bases and J gave up 0 bases; unmatched junction bases: 4. The CDR3 runs to 16 residues. For the CDR3, the DNA is TGCGCCAGCAGCTCCAGGGGGCACCCAACTAATGAAAAACTGTTTTTT. Translating it yields CASSSRGHPTNEKLFF.